This is a list of T cell receptor beta chains from one sample in a study of identical twins. TCRdb used MiXCR to reprocess the 5' RACE reads, holding one entry per CDR3 protein. The sample has some 270,000 distinct CDR3 sequences, about 8.9% seen once; the top ten hold 2.5% to 3.5%. This sample was also put to use in a study of yellow fever vaccine responses in identical twins.

Specimen: CD8+ T cells sorted from blood. These receptors were taken from a woman aged 18 to 35 in good health. Each CDR3 is given with its conserved first and last residue. The D gene is left open where the match is weak. Clone size is not always given. Where it is, it says once, few, many or a class for expanded clones.

-	TRBJ2-1	TRBV4-3	TRBD1	CASSLQIPGQAYNEQFF	TGCGCCAGCAGCCTCCAAATTCCAGGACAGGCCTACAATGAGCAGTTCTTC
-	TRBJ2-7	TRBV29-1	-	CSVLGQGGTGGPGEQYF	TGCAGCGTCCTCGGGCAGGGGGGCACGGGAGGGCCGGGTGAGCAGTACTTC
few	TRBJ2-5	TRBV7-9	-	CASSFVRGGGETQYF	TGTGCCAGCAGCTTCGTCAGGGGCGGAGGAGAGACCCAGTACTTC
-	TRBJ2-1	TRBV6-1	TRBD2	CASSLAGVSNEQFF	TGTGCCAGCAGCCTAGCGGGAGTTAGCAATGAGCAGTTCTTC
-	TRBJ2-7	TRBV27	-	CASSFAGPQYEQYF	TGTGCCAGCAGTTTCGCGGGCCCCCAGTACGAGCAGTACTTC
many	TRBJ2-1	TRBV29-1	-	CSVANGAYNEQFF	TGCAGCGTTGCGAACGGTGCCTACAATGAGCAGTTCTTC
-	TRBJ2-5	TRBV28	TRBD1	CASRKGPGQTRVWTQYF	TGTGCCAGCAGGAAAGGGCCGGGACAGACTCGCGTTTGGACCCAGTACTTC
many	TRBJ2-7	TRBV12-3/TRBV12-4	-	CASSQEPYEQYF	TGTGCCAGCAGTCAGGAACCCTACGAGCAGTACTTC
many	TRBJ2-7	TRBV20-1	TRBD2	CSAREFGTSEPYEQYF	TGCAGTGCTAGAGAATTCGGGACTAGCGAACCCTACGAGCAGTACTTC
many	TRBJ2-7	TRBV4-3	-	CASSQIQGYEQYF	TGCGCCAGCAGCCAGATACAGGGCTACGAGCAGTACTTC
few	TRBJ2-1	TRBV7-9	-	CASSFGTSNEQFF	TGTGCCAGCAGCTTCGGGACATCCAATGAGCAGTTCTTC
-	TRBJ2-7	TRBV5-4	-	CASSLVPGGQNYEQYF	TGTGCCAGCAGCTTGGTGCCGGGGGGCCAAAACTACGAGCAGTACTTC
many	TRBJ2-5	TRBV27	TRBD2	CASSFGGAQETQYF	TGTGCCAGCAGTTTCGGGGGGGCCCAAGAGACCCAGTACTTC
few	TRBJ1-4	TRBV10-2	-	CASTTPDIGYEKLFF	TGCGCCAGCACCACTCCGGACATAGGTTATGAAAAACTGTTTTTT
-	TRBJ1-1	TRBV7-9	-	CASSLAYNSEAFF	TGTGCCAGCAGCTTAGCGTACAACTCTGAAGCTTTCTTT
many	TRBJ2-3	TRBV7-9	-	CASSRGGDTQYF	TGTGCCAGCAGCCGAGGGGGTGATACGCAGTATTTT
-	TRBJ2-3	TRBV29-1	-	CSVEGTGMGRTDTQYF	TGCAGCGTTGAAGGCACAGGGATGGGGCGCACAGATACGCAGTATTTT
few	TRBJ2-5	TRBV7-9	TRBD1	CASSSLRGHETQYF	TGTGCCAGCAGCTCCCTCAGGGGGCATGAGACCCAGTACTTC
many	TRBJ2-7	TRBV7-8	-	CASSPLPDSLYEQYF	TGTGCCAGCAGCCCCCTTCCAGACAGCCTCTACGAGCAGTACTTC
many	TRBJ2-4	TRBV29-1	-	CSARTENIQYF	TGCAGCGCCAGGACAGAAAACATTCAGTACTTC
few	TRBJ2-5	TRBV3-1	TRBD2	CASSQTAGAGETQYF	TGTGCCAGCAGCCAAACAGCGGGGGCTGGGGAGACCCAGTACTTC
many	TRBJ2-7	TRBV7-9	-	CASSLEAGYEQYF	TGTGCCAGCAGCTTAGAAGCGGGCTACGAGCAGTACTTC
-	TRBJ2-7	TRBV7-6	-	CASSLYVSSYEQYF	TGTGCCAGCAGCTTATATGTGAGCTCCTACGAGCAGTACTTC
few	TRBJ2-1	TRBV6-5	-	CASSYRVASADNEQFF	TGTGCCAGCAGTTACCGTGTCGCTAGCGCTGACAATGAGCAGTTCTTC
many	TRBJ2-1	TRBV7-2	-	CASSLVGYDEQFF	TGTGCCAGCAGCTTAGTAGGGTATGATGAGCAGTTCTTC
few	TRBJ2-7	TRBV24-1	-	CATSDLNGSPGGEQYF	TGTGCCACCAGTGATTTGAATGGGAGCCCAGGAGGAGAGCAGTACTTC
many	TRBJ1-2	TRBV9	TRBD1	CASSVGQDYGYTF	TGTGCCAGCAGCGTCGGACAGGACTATGGCTACACCTTC
many	TRBJ1-1	TRBV4-3	-	CASSQVRNTEAFF	TGCGCCAGCAGCCAGGTCAGGAACACTGAAGCTTTCTTT
-	TRBJ2-7	TRBV19	TRBD1	CASNPGQGSYEQYF	TGTGCCAGTAACCCGGGACAGGGGAGCTACGAGCAGTACTTC
many	TRBJ2-2	TRBV5-1	-	CASSLEGPGELFF	TGCGCCAGCAGCTTGGAAGGGCCCGGGGAGCTGTTTTTT
few	TRBJ2-3	TRBV28	TRBD2	CASSLGPSGRAWVEDTQYF	TGTGCCAGCAGTTTAGGCCCTAGCGGGAGGGCCTGGGTGGAAGATACGCAGTATTTT
-	TRBJ2-7	TRBV4-1	-	CASSHLPSGTGYEQYF	TGCGCCAGCAGCCACCTGCCTAGCGGGACAGGCTACGAGCAGTACTTC
-	TRBJ2-3	TRBV3-1	-	CASSEGFTDTQYF	TGTGCCAGCAGCGAGGGATTCACAGATACGCAGTATTTT
many	TRBJ2-7	TRBV5-1	-	CASSLVPGDYEQYF	TGCGCCAGCAGCTTGGTTCCGGGGGACTACGAGCAGTACTTC
many	TRBJ2-5	TRBV2	-	CASSEWQEETQYF	TGTGCCAGCAGTGAGTGGCAGGAAGAGACCCAGTACTTC
few	TRBJ2-3	TRBV12-3/TRBV12-4	-	CASSLYSSSDTQYF	TGTGCCAGCAGTTTATACAGTAGCTCGGATACGCAGTATTTT
-	TRBJ2-5	TRBV28	-	CASSIGPIGTQYF	TGTGCCAGCAGTATTGGCCCGATCGGGACCCAGTACTTC
many	TRBJ1-1	TRBV12-5	-	CASGLYLSGEAFF	TGTGCTAGTGGTTTGTATCTCTCGGGTGAAGCTTTCTTT
few	TRBJ2-7	TRBV20-1	-	CSVSGRDSYEQYF	TGCAGTGTGTCAGGGCGCGACTCCTACGAGCAGTACTTC
few	TRBJ1-4	TRBV4-1	-	CASSQDMERGTNEKLFF	TGCGCCAGCAGCCAAGATATGGAAAGGGGAACTAATGAAAAACTGTTTTTT
many	TRBJ2-7	TRBV20-1	-	CSARARTLEQYF	TGCAGTGCTAGAGCACGGACACTCGAGCAGTACTTC
many	TRBJ1-5	TRBV21-1	-	CASSKVTGDSNQPQHF	TGTGCCAGCAGCAAAGTGACAGGGGATAGCAATCAGCCCCAGCATTTT
-	TRBJ2-7	TRBV6-2/TRBV6-3	TRBD1	CASSDRGPTYEQYF	TGTGCCAGCAGTGACAGGGGCCCAACGTACGAGCAGTACTTC
many	TRBJ2-2	TRBV12-3/TRBV12-4	-	CASSFTSPDVGELFF	TGTGCCAGCAGTTTCACTAGTCCGGATGTCGGGGAGCTGTTTTTT
many	TRBJ2-7	TRBV6-5	-	CASSYPPGEQYF	TGTGCCAGCAGTTACCCTCCTGGCGAGCAGTACTTC
-	TRBJ1-1	TRBV14	-	CASSQDKRTEAFF	TGTGCCAGCAGCCAAGATAAGAGGACTGAAGCTTTCTTT
-	TRBJ2-5	TRBV12-3/TRBV12-4	TRBD1	CASAGTDMKETQYF	TGTGCCAGCGCCGGGACAGACATGAAGGAGACCCAGTACTTC
-	TRBJ2-7	TRBV12-3/TRBV12-4	TRBD1	CASSLATGGPSYEQYF	TGTGCCAGCAGTTTAGCGACAGGGGGACCCTCCTACGAGCAGTACTTC
-	TRBJ2-5	TRBV27	TRBD2	CASSGGGRGETQYF	TGTGCCAGCAGCGGCGGGGGGCGCGGAGAGACCCAGTACTTC
-	TRBJ2-1	TRBV28	-	CATHEGLVFNNEQFF	TGTGCCACACATGAGGGCCTAGTCTTTAACAATGAGCAGTTCTTC
many	TRBJ2-1	TRBV4-1	TRBD1	CASSQGDRVPNEQFF	TGCGCCAGCAGCCAAGGGGACAGGGTTCCCAATGAGCAGTTCTTC
-	TRBJ2-7	TRBV4-2	-	CASSQRDGIYEQYF	TGTGCCAGCAGCCAAAGGGACGGAATCTACGAGCAGTACTTC
-	TRBJ2-1	TRBV12-5	-	CASDRDRGQREAPVDEQFF	TGTGCTAGCGACCGGGACAGGGGTCAGCGGGAGGCCCCCGTTGATGAGCAGTTCTTC